This TCR beta chain was found in a study of identical twins. The CDR3 sequence is 15 residues long. Losses at the gene ends were 0 bases for V and 2 bases for J; bases not matched to a gene: 6. Germline loops: CDR1 SQVTM, CDR2 ANQGSEA. TCRdb re-called the 5' RACE reads with MiXCR, one entry per CDR3 protein. Among roughly 230,000 distinct CDR3 sequences, about 8.9% were seen once, and the ten largest hold less than 4%. Whole-study findings and limits: Insertions were reduced in abundant cord blood beta clonotypes but not in memory repertoires. These conclusions were based on statistical analysis (cross-sectional, not following the same donors). Invariant T cells like MAIT and iNKT could partly confound the zero-insertion analyses.

The table lists this clonotype with many counts. Its antigen remains unknown. These same data were also listed under a study on yellow fever vaccine responses in identical twins. That work adds: Twins showed a vaccine T cell response that reportedly seemed partly convergent, partly personalized.

Sample: CD8+ T cells sorted from blood. The sequence derives from a woman aged 18-35 years in good health. The chain recombines TRBV29-1 with TRBJ2-5; 7 nucleotides align to TRBD2. The CDR3 bases are TGCAGCGTTGAAGATCAGCGGGACGGGCAAGAGACCCAGTACTTC. As protein: CSVEDQRDGQETQYF.